These 25 T cell receptor beta chains came from one sample sequenced in a study of T cell responses to AZD1222 COVID-19 vaccine. Clones were read by immunoSEQ multiplex PCR, and TCRdb kept only the in-frame ones, dropping some. Of fewer than 110,000 clones in the sample, around 87% were seen once. The sample was peripheral blood, taken 28 days after the second AZD1222 dose. These receptors were collected from an adult who received the AZD1222 COVID-19 vaccine.

J is TRBJ2-7 and V is TRBV12-3 or TRBV12-4; no reliable D call. The CDR3 sequence is 12 residues long. V lost 1 base and J lost 4, with 5 bases in between. The CDR3 region has the DNA TGTGCCAGCAGTTTAGTCGCATACGAGCAGTACTTC. It encodes CASSLVAYEQYF.

The J gene is TRBJ1-4, the V gene TRBV6-5; 9 bases are shared with TRBD1. V trimming: 5 bases; J trimming: 10 bases; junction bases outside the gene matches: 11. The CDR3 length is 15 residues. Per germline, CDR1 MNHEY and CDR2 SVGAGI. CDR3 sequence: CASSQRGQGEGKLFF. Here the CDR3 DNA reads TGTGCCAGCAGTCAAAGGGGACAGGGTGAAGGAAAACTGTTTTTT.

The chain is built from TRBV12-3 or TRBV12-4 and TRBJ2-7, with D perhaps TRBD2 (5 bases). Trimming left V 3 bases short and J 3 bases short, with 9 bases between. This CDR3 is 13 amino acids long. CDR3 loop: CASSLGAHYEQYF. CDR3 nucleotides: TGTGCCAGCAGTTTGGGAGCACACTACGAGCAGTACTTC.

This sequence joins TRBV5-1 and TRBJ2-1; no firm D call. CDR1 and CDR2 (germline): SGHRS, YFSETQ. V was pared by 0 bases and J by 8 bases, with 3 bases between. The CDR3 extends over 11 amino acids. This chain's CDR3 is CASSLGHEQFF. As DNA, the CDR3 is TGCGCCAGCAGCTTGGGCCATGAGCAGTTCTTC.

The V call is TRBV9, the J call TRBJ2-4; 8 positions agree with TRBD1. The CDR3 contains 17 residues. Germline assignment: CDR1 SGDLS and CDR2 YYNGEE. V was pared by 1 base and J by 5 bases, with 11 bases of the junction left unmatched. CDR3 nucleotide sequence: TGTGCCAGCAGCGTATCTTCCGGGACAGGTTGGGAAAACATTCAGTACTTC. Amino acid sequence: CASSVSSGTGWENIQYF.

This clone has just a few counts. The genes are TRBV6-2 or TRBV6-3 and TRBJ2-3; 12 nucleotides align to TRBD2. Germline CDR1 is MNHEY and CDR2 is SVGEGT. V lost 2 bases and J lost 4; bases outside the gene matches: 7. The CDR3 runs to 17 residues. The CDR3: CASSYRLAGARADTQYF. CDR3 in DNA: TGTGCCAGCAGTTACCGACTAGCGGGAGCTCGAGCAGATACGCAGTATTTT.

This rearrangement joins TRBV27 to TRBJ2-2, with unresolved D. The CDR3 is made up of 15 amino acids. The ends were cut back, 2 bases at V and 0 bases at J, with 7 bases in the middle. Germline CDR1 reads MNHEY; CDR2 reads SMNVEV (reference sequence). CDR3 protein: CASSLRVPNTGELFF. CDR3 sequence (DNA): TGTGCCAGCAGTTTACGGGTGCCGAACACCGGGGAGCTGTTTTTT.

This chain uses TRBV27 with TRBJ1-2, with 9 bases aligning to TRBD1. The V and J ends lost 7 bases and 8 bases, in that order; junction bases with no gene match: 8. Germline values: CDR1 MNHEY, CDR2 SMNVEV (reference sequence). The CDR3 contains 13 residues. The CDR3 sequence is CASTADRGLGYTF. CDR3 nucleotide sequence: TGTGCCAGCACCGCGGACAGGGGTCTAGGCTACACCTTC.

This rearrangement joins TRBV28 to TRBJ1-6, with no clear D. The V and J ends lost 4 bases and 5 bases respectively, with 15 bases between them. The germline V gene encodes CDR1 MDHEN and CDR2 SYDVKM. The CDR3 covers 16 residues. The CDR3 protein is CASSSSVGRDNSPLHF. The CDR3 DNA reads as TGTGCCAGCAGTTCGTCGGTTGGGAGGGATAATTCACCCCTCCACTTT.

The rearrangement joins TRBV28 to TRBJ1-2; no definite D call. Trimming removed 6 bases from V and 0 bases from J, with 17 bases in between. CDR1 is MDHEN and CDR2 is SYDVKM in the germline V gene. The CDR3 consists of 16 residues. The chain's CDR3 is CASSLPGEQANYGYTF. The CDR3 region has the DNA TGTGCCAGCAGCCTCCCTGGGGAACAAGCTAACTATGGCTACACCTTC.

The V and J genes are TRBV7-2 and TRBJ1-5; 7 nucleotides align to TRBD1. Per germline, CDR1 SGHTA and CDR2 FQGNSA. V shed 5 bases and J 6 bases; nucleotides not matched to a gene: 13. CDR3 length equals 16 residues. The CDR3 region has the DNA TGTGCCAGCAGCCCCGAGGCAGGGGGAGTTGGTCAGCCCCAGCATTTT. This translates into CASSPEAGGVGQPQHF.

This chain joins TRBV19 and TRBJ2-7, with a weak D call TRBD1 (6 bases). Per germline, CDR1 LNHDA and CDR2 SQIVND (reference sequence). The CDR3 covers 14 residues. V was shortened by 8 bases and J by 1 base, with 15 bases between the two germline ends. The CDR3 spells CASRPGHGSYEQYF. The CDR3 DNA reads TGTGCCAGTCGTCCGGGACACGGATCCTACGAGCAGTACTTC.

This clone has only one observation. The chain links TRBV27 to TRBJ1-1; D is uncertain. The germline CDR1 and CDR2 sequences are MNHEY and SMNVEV (reference sequence). The CDR3 loop spans 15 amino acids. Deletions cut 5 bases from V and 0 bases from J, with 13 bases between. The CDR3 region is CASSVGRSVNTEAFF. In DNA form, the CDR3 reads TGTGCCAGCAGTGTCGGACGGAGCGTGAACACTGAAGCTTTCTTT.

The chain recombines TRBV11-2 with TRBJ2-7; D gene ambiguous. CDR1 is SGHAT, CDR2 FQNNGV, per germline. There are 15 residues in the CDR3. The V end was cut by 5 bases, the J end by 0 bases, with 14 bases between. The CDR3 spells CASSVGFTSSYEQYF. For the CDR3, the DNA is TGTGCCAGCAGCGTAGGGTTCACCAGCTCCTACGAGCAGTACTTC.

The rearrangement joins TRBV6-5 to TRBJ2-1, with TRBD2 matching over 12 bases. The CDR3 extends over 15 amino acids. Per the germline V gene, CDR1 is MNHEY and CDR2 is SVGAGI. With V trimmed by 6 bases and J by 0 bases, 0 bases remained unmatched. The CDR3 sequence is CASRLAGGSYNEQFF. CDR3 DNA: TGTGCCAGCAGACTAGCGGGGGGCTCCTACAATGAGCAGTTCTTC.

This chain connects TRBV28 to TRBJ2-7; D remains ambiguous. Germline loops: CDR1 MDHEN, CDR2 SYDVKM. V dropped 1 base and J dropped 3 bases, with 16 bases sitting between them. There are 16 residues in the CDR3. CDR3 coding DNA: TGTGCCAGCAGTTTATCCCTCGACCCTACTGGCTACGAGCAGTACTTC. Its protein product is CASSLSLDPTGYEQYF.

The chain joins TRBV6-5 to TRBJ2-1, with 7 positions matching TRBD2. In germline, CDR1 is MNHEY, CDR2 SVGAGI. The CDR3 length is 11 residues. V gave up 5 bases and J gave up 9 bases; unmatched junction bases: 1. The CDR3 nucleotides read TGTGCCAGCAGTACGGGGGGTGAGCAGTTCTTC. This translates into CASSTGGEQFF.

The J gene is TRBJ2-1, the V gene TRBV2; tentative D call: TRBD1 (6 bases). Germline V CDR1 and CDR2: SNHLY, FYNNEI. V lost 6 bases to trimming and J lost 0 bases, with 24 bases between them. The CDR3 extends over 19 amino acids. In DNA, the CDR3 is TGTGCCAGCAGAGCGATAATAACTACAGGGAGTTCCTCCTACAATGAGCAGTTCTTC. As protein: CASRAIITTGSSSYNEQFF.

The genes are TRBV27 and TRBJ1-6; maybe TRBD1 (5 bases). Germline V CDR1 and CDR2: MNHEY, SMNVEV (reference sequence). Trimming took off 3 bases at V and 10 bases at J, with 10 bases between the two ends. The CDR3 spans 13 residues. CDR3 protein: CASSFGGWSPLHF. In DNA form, the CDR3 reads TGTGCCAGCAGTTTTGGGGGTTGGTCACCCCTCCACTTT.

V and J are TRBV6-2 or TRBV6-3 and TRBJ2-2; TRBD1 matches at 7 bases. This CDR3 has 16 residues. CDR1 is MNHEY, CDR2 SVGEGT, per germline. The V segment lost 3 bases and the J segment 4 bases; nucleotides outside the gene matches: 8. The CDR3 here is CASSYKGGAGTGELFF. CDR3 in DNA: TGTGCCAGCAGTTATAAAGGGGGCGCGGGCACCGGGGAGCTGTTTTTT.

The rearrangement uses TRBV2 and TRBJ1-1, with D possibly being TRBD1 (6 bases). CDR3 length: 14 residues. Per the germline V gene, CDR1 is SNHLY and CDR2 is FYNNEI. The V end lost 6 bases, the J end lost 9 bases, and 20 bases lay between the germline ends. The chain's CDR3 is CASRSGPLQGKAFF. Here the CDR3 DNA reads TGTGCCAGCAGGTCCGGACCTTTACAGGGTAAAGCTTTCTTT. The full variable domain, with the rest looked up from reference TRBV2 and TRBJ1-1, is EPEVTQTPSHQVTQMGQEVILRCVPISNHLYFYWYRQILGQKVEFLVSFYNNEISEKSEIFDDQFSVERPDGSNFTLKIRSTKLEDSAMYFCASRSGPLQGKAFFGQGTRLTVV.

V and J are TRBV6-5 and TRBJ1-2; D is ambiguous. CDR1 is MNHEY and CDR2 is SVGAGI in the germline V gene. The V end lost 2 bases, the J end lost 5 bases, and 9 bases lay between the germline ends. The CDR3 loop spans 13 amino acids. In DNA, the CDR3 is TGTGCCAGCAGTTACGGCAGGAGTTATGGCTACACCTTC. It translates to CASSYGRSYGYTF.

V gene TRBV7-3 combines with J gene TRBJ1-1; weak D call: TRBD1 (5 bases). The CDR3 loop spans 13 amino acids. V lost 6 bases and J 1 base, leaving 9 bases between the germline ends. The germline CDR1 and CDR2 sequences are SGHTA and FQGTGA. CDR3 sequence reads: CASRKGENTEAFF. DNA for the CDR3: TGTGCCAGCAGAAAAGGGGAGAACACTGAAGCTTTCTTT.

The chain combines TRBV23-1 with TRBJ2-7, with TRBD1 as a possible D gene (6 bases). TRBV23-1 is noted as an ORF with a role that remains uncertain. The CDR3 totals 16 residues. Trimming left V 2 bases short and J 2 bases short, with 16 bases between. The CDR3 is CASSQNLTGNPYEQYF. The CDR3, as DNA: TGCGCCAGCAGTCAAAACCTCACAGGGAACCCCTACGAGCAGTACTTC.

The chain recombines TRBV6-2 or TRBV6-3 with TRBJ2-7, with D possibly TRBD1 on 6 matching bases. V gave up 5 bases and J gave up 6 bases, with 14 bases separating them. The CDR3 sequence is 13 residues long. Germline V gene data show CDR1 as MNHEY and CDR2 as SVGEGT. The CDR3 sequence: CASSGPTGSEQYF. The DNA of the CDR3 is TGTGCCAGCAGTGGACCCACAGGGAGCGAGCAGTACTTC.